This TCR beta chain was recorded in a study of OX40 agonist ivuxolimab in advanced cancers. Study-wide results and limits: Still undetermined is the antigen specificity of the expanded peripheral T cells. In the 0.1 to 3.0 mg/kg range, CD4+ and CD8+ blood T cells had expanded clonally by week 6.

This CDR3 region has 16 residues. Germline CDR1 GTSNPN, CDR2 SVGIG (reference sequence). The V gene lost 3 bases and the J gene lost 10 bases, with 22 bases spanning the gap. About this clone itself: The antigen remains unidentified.

Profiled with immunoSEQ multiplex PCR; TCRdb holds only in-frame clones, not every one. The sample lists approximately 76,000 clones, 80% to 90% seen once, with approximately 0.92% in the top ten. The sequence derives from an adult with an advanced solid tumor such as melanoma, head and neck, liver or kidney cancer. The rearrangement links TRBV30 to TRBJ1-6; possible D gene TRBD1, 6 bases. The specimen comprised CD4+ or CD8+ T cells sorted from blood, sampled in a trial of the OX40 agonist ivuxolimab. CDR3 bases: TGTGCCTGGAGAAATGGGGGGGCGCCTCTCTTGTCACCCCTCCACTTT. Translation gives CAWRNGGAPLLSPLHF. The variable domain in full, with the rest retrieved from reference TRBV30 and TRBJ1-6, is SQTIHQWPATLVQPVGSPLSLECTVEGTSNPNLYWYRQAAGRGLQLLFYSVGIGQISSEVPQNLSASRPQDRQFILSSKKLLLSDSGFYLCAWRNGGAPLLSPLHFGNGTRLTVT.